Listed here are 29 T cell receptor beta chains from one sample, sequenced in a study of blood T cell repertoires in COVID-19 (dated by TCRdb to the early 2020s). The library was built by means of the immunoSEQ multiplex PCR assay. The source is immuneACCESS, and TCRdb retained only in-frame sequences with V and J called. Part of the clones is not carried over; for the studies checked, unresolved V genes explain less than half of this, and the remainder is unexplained. Present in this sample are 200,000 to 250,000 clones, approximately 78% of which were seen just once. The ten largest clonotypes hold 8% to 10% of the sample. The source material was peripheral blood. These receptors came from a woman of 80 years or more with COVID-19, enrolled during active disease.

The chain has TRBV7-2 and TRBJ2-5; 7 bases map to TRBD2. The CDR3 length is 16 residues. CDR1 SGHTA and CDR2 FQGNSA come from the germline V gene. The V and J ends lost 10 bases and 2 bases, in that order; junction bases with no gene match: 16. CDR3 coding DNA: TGTGCCACCCGGGTCGGGGGGTTCGACTCACAAGAGACCCAGTACTTC. Translating gives CATRVGGFDSQETQYF.

The chain employs TRBV21-1 and TRBJ2-7; the D call in the table, TRBD1, was not verified against the DNA. TRBV21-1 is flagged as a pseudogene. This CDR3 spans 13 amino acids. CDR3 nucleotides: TGTGCCAGGCCCCTTGGACAGCTCTTCGAGCAGTACTTC. Protein product: CARPLGQLFEQYF.

The chain has TRBV6-4 and TRBJ2-6, with D possibly matching TRBD1 (7 bases). From germline, CDR1 is MRHNA and CDR2 SNTAGT. The CDR3 is 19 residues long. Trimming cost V 0 bases and J 1 base, with 16 bases left between them. The CDR3 reads CASSDSGRGELSGANVLTF. The CDR3 coding sequence is TGTGCCAGCAGTGACTCGGGCAGGGGGGAATTATCTGGGGCCAACGTCCTGACTTTC.

This chain uses TRBV20-1 with TRBJ2-1, with 7 bases matching TRBD2. Germline CDR1 reads DFQATT; CDR2 reads SNEGSKA (reference sequence). The V gene end was trimmed by 5 bases and the J gene end by 15 bases; junction bases not matched to a gene: 10. This CDR3 region has 11 residues. The CDR3 here is CSAQRDLPVFF. DNA of the CDR3: TGCAGTGCTCAGCGGGATCTCCCAGTGTTCTTC.

The J gene is TRBJ2-7, the V gene TRBV15; 12 bases map to TRBD2. Germline CDR1 is LNHNV and CDR2 is YYDKDF (reference sequence). With V trimmed by 0 bases and J by 1 base, 4 bases remained unmatched. This CDR3 is built from 17 residues. CDR3 loop: CATSRDAGTSGSYEQYF. The CDR3 nucleotides are TGTGCCACCAGCAGAGACGCGGGGACTAGCGGGTCCTACGAGCAGTACTTC.

The gene calls are TRBV3-1 (or the pseudogene TRBV3-2) and TRBJ2-1, with D tentatively TRBD2 (5 bases). CDR3 length: 15 residues. V lost 1 base, J lost 7 bases, and 14 bases lay in between. Looked up from germline, CDR1 is LGHDT and CDR2 is YNNKEL (reference sequence). The CDR3 coding sequence is TGTGCCAGCAGCCAAGTGAGGGTCGCGTGGAATGAGCAGTTCTTC. Amino acids: CASSQVRVAWNEQFF.

A remark on this clone: Other DNA sequences in this sample translate to the same CDR3. The chain joins TRBV18 to TRBJ1-5; 7 nucleotides match TRBD1. This CDR3 is built from 14 residues. CDR1 is KGHSH and CDR2 is LQKENI in the germline V gene. The junction had 2 bases not matched to a gene; V was cut back by 2 bases and J by 4 bases. In nucleotides, the CDR3 is TGTGCCAGCTCACCAGCAGGGGGTAATCAGCCCCAGCATTTT. This gives the protein CASSPAGGNQPQHF.

This sequence joins TRBV3-1 (or the pseudogene TRBV3-2) and TRBJ2-2, with 8 bases fitting TRBD2. Germline loops: CDR1 LGHDT, CDR2 YNNKEL (reference sequence). V shed 0 bases and J 9 bases; nucleotides not matched to a gene: 6. The CDR3 extends over 15 amino acids. Here the CDR3 reads CASSQDTAGGRELFF. Here the CDR3 DNA reads TGTGCCAGCAGCCAAGATACGGCGGGGGGCCGGGAGCTGTTTTTT.

The rearrangement joins TRBV9 to TRBJ2-1, with a possible D match to TRBD2 (6 bases). V lost 3 bases and J 2 bases, leaving 15 bases between the germline ends. Germline V gene data show CDR1 as SGDLS and CDR2 as YYNGEE. This CDR3 is built from 16 residues. The CDR3 nucleotides read TGTGCCAGCAGCGGCGGGGCGGGGTTGGCCTACAATGAGCAGTTCTTC. Translating gives CASSGGAGLAYNEQFF. The whole variable domain, filled in from reference TRBV9 and TRBJ2-1, reads DSGVTQTPKHLITATGQRVTLRCSPRSGDLSVYWYQQSLDQGLQFLIQYYNGEERAKGNILERFSAQQFPDLHSELNLSSLELGDSALYFCASSGGAGLAYNEQFFGPGTRLTVL.

The chain couples TRBV27 to TRBJ2-7, with 11 bases lining up with TRBD2. CDR1 MNHEY and CDR2 SMNVEV come from the germline V gene (reference sequence). Unmatched junction bases numbered 9, after V lost 10 bases and J lost 4 bases. This CDR3 comprises 14 residues. The CDR3 sequence is CANSIAGGMYEQYF. The DNA of the CDR3 is TGTGCCAACTCTATAGCGGGGGGGATGTACGAGCAGTACTTC.

The chain joins TRBV28 to TRBJ2-1; TRBD2 matches at 7 bases. Germline V gene data show CDR1 as MDHEN and CDR2 as SYDVKM. Trimming cost V 7 bases and J 15 bases; bases outside gene matches: 15. This CDR3 has 13 residues. CDR3 amino acids: CASNRKGGRARFF. CDR3 nucleotides: TGTGCCAGCAATCGTAAGGGTGGGAGGGCCCGGTTCTTC.

CDR3 residues: CASSITGGPRDTQYF. The CDR3 nucleotides are TGTGCCAGTAGTATAACGGGGGGGCCGAGGGATACGCAGTATTTT. The chain joins TRBV19 to TRBJ2-3; 8 nucleotides line up with TRBD2. Germline values: CDR1 LNHDA, CDR2 SQIVND (reference sequence). This CDR3 comprises 15 residues. Trimming at V came to 2 bases and at J to 6 bases, leaving 7 bases not matched to a gene.

The rearrangement joins TRBV12-5 to TRBJ2-3, with D perhaps TRBD2 (6 bases). CDR3 size: 16 residues. Trimming cost V 7 bases and J 4 bases, with 21 bases left between them. Germline CDR1 reads LGHNT; CDR2 reads FRNRAP. CDR3 residues: CASARSGGRAPDTQYF. The CDR3 DNA reads as TGTGCTAGTGCCCGTTCCGGGGGTAGGGCACCAGATACGCAGTATTTT.

This rearrangement joins TRBV30 to TRBJ1-1; D might be TRBD1 (6 bases). The CDR3 is 17 residues long. The V gene lost 2 bases and the J gene lost 4 bases, with 23 bases spanning the gap. The V gene's germline CDR1 is GTSNPN and CDR2 SVGIG (reference sequence). CDR3 region: CAWSPPGGGRSVTEAFF. CDR3 DNA sequence: TGTGCCTGGAGTCCCCCGGGGGGGGGCCGTTCGGTCACTGAAGCTTTCTTT.

This chain joins TRBV5-1 and TRBJ2-7, with 10 bases lining up with TRBD1. Trimming cost V 7 bases and J 3 bases; bases outside gene matches: 1. Germline V gene lookup returns CDR1 SGHRS and CDR2 YFSETQ. There are 12 residues in the CDR3. The chain's CDR3 is CASGDRGYEQYF. In nucleotides, the CDR3 is TGCGCCAGCGGGGACAGGGGCTACGAGCAGTACTTC.

The rearrangement uses TRBV28 and TRBJ2-5; unclear D gene. Germline CDR1 MDHEN, CDR2 SYDVKM. The CDR3 is made up of 16 amino acids. Trimming removed 2 bases from V and 5 bases from J, with 18 bases in between. CDR3: CASSLTGSADLETQYF. CDR3 in DNA: TGTGCCAGCAGTTTAACCGGAAGCGCTGATCTGGAGACCCAGTACTTC.

The chain carries TRBV19 and TRBJ1-5; unclear D gene. CDR1 is LNHDA, CDR2 SQIVND, per germline (reference sequence). Trimming removed 4 bases from V and 6 bases from J, with 7 bases in between. The CDR3 sequence is 12 residues long. The CDR3: CASSNSRQPQHF. As DNA, the CDR3 is TGTGCCAGTAGTAATTCGCGTCAGCCCCAGCATTTT.

The chain carries TRBV19 and TRBJ2-7; 8 nucleotides align to TRBD2. Unmatched junction bases numbered 10, after V lost 5 bases and J lost 4 bases. Germline V gives CDR1 LNHDA, CDR2 SQIVND (reference sequence). CDR3 length: 15 amino acids. CDR3 in amino acids: CASSAPGLVPYEQYF. As DNA, the CDR3 is TGTGCCAGTAGTGCTCCGGGACTAGTTCCATACGAGCAGTACTTC.

The chain joins TRBV19 to TRBJ2-1; no clear D. The V gene's germline CDR1 is LNHDA and CDR2 SQIVND (reference sequence). V lost 6 bases and J 7 bases, leaving 10 bases between the germline ends. The CDR3 consists of 12 residues. CDR3 region: CASRTVGNEQFF. The DNA for the CDR3 is TGTGCCAGTAGGACGGTCGGGAATGAGCAGTTCTTC.

In nucleotides, the CDR3 is TGCGCCAGCAGCTCCCACTACGAGCAGTACTTC. It encodes CASSSHYEQYF. The chain has TRBV5-1 and TRBJ2-7; D is uncertain. Per the germline V gene, CDR1 is SGHRS and CDR2 is YFSETQ. The ends were cut back, 3 bases at V and 3 bases at J, with 4 bases in the middle. The CDR3 has 11 residues. Full variable domain (missing parts from reference TRBV5-1 and TRBJ2-7): KAGVTQTPRYLIKTRGQQVTLSCSPISGHRSVSWYQQTPGQGLQFLFEYFSETQRNKGNFPGRFSGRQFSNSRSEMNVSTLELGDSALYLCASSSHYEQYFGPGTRLTVT.

This chain joins TRBV19 and TRBJ1-1; D unresolved. CDR3 length equals 16 residues. CDR1 LNHDA and CDR2 SQIVND come from the germline V gene (reference sequence). The V and J ends lost 4 bases and 3 bases respectively, with 18 bases between them. CDR3 in DNA: TGTGCCAGTAGTAGCCCCCCCGGGAAACCCGACACTGAAGCTTTCTTT. This encodes CASSSPPGKPDTEAFF. Full variable domain (rest looked up from reference TRBV19 and TRBJ1-1): DGGITQSPKYLFRKEGQNVTLSCEQNLNHDAMYWYRQDPGQGLRLIYYSQIVNDFQKGDIAEGYSVSREKKESFPLTVTSAQKNPTAFYLCASSSPPGKPDTEAFFGQGTRLTVV.

The chain links TRBV19 to TRBJ1-1; tentatively, D is TRBD1 (5 bases). The CDR3 sequence is 13 residues long. Germline loops: CDR1 LNHDA, CDR2 SQIVND (reference sequence). The germline V and J ends were trimmed by 8 bases and 6 bases, with 16 bases remaining between them. CDR3 loop: CASGWSSGAEAFF. CDR3 coding DNA: TGTGCCAGTGGTTGGTCCTCGGGGGCTGAAGCTTTCTTT.

A note on this clone: Other nucleotide sequences in the sample specify the same CDR3. This chain connects TRBV5-1 to TRBJ2-7; 7 bases agree with TRBD1. V lost 5 bases, J lost 2 bases, and 4 bases stayed unmatched. Germline-derived CDR1 and CDR2 are SGHRS and YFSETQ. The CDR3 has 13 residues. CDR3: CASSSGQTYEQYF. In DNA, the CDR3 is TGCGCCAGCAGTTCGGGACAGACCTACGAGCAGTACTTC.

The rearrangement uses TRBV7-2 and TRBJ1-2; D is unresolved. This CDR3 region has 12 residues. V lost 1 base and J lost 8, with 8 bases in between. From germline, CDR1 is SGHTA and CDR2 FQGNSA. CDR3 region: CASSLVLGGYTF. Written as DNA, the CDR3 is TGTGCCAGCAGCTTAGTCCTTGGCGGCTACACCTTC.

This clone was detected a few times. The chain employs TRBV7-2 and TRBJ2-1; 8 bases are a match to TRBD2. In germline, CDR1 is SGHTA, CDR2 FQGNSA. The J segment lost 7 bases and the V segment lost 1 base, leaving 9 bases of the junction unmatched. There are 16 residues in the CDR3. The CDR3 region is CASSLVQGGGFNEQFF. The DNA of the CDR3 is TGTGCCAGCAGCTTAGTCCAGGGCGGGGGGTTTAATGAGCAGTTCTTC.

For this clone: Additional DNA sequences in this sample encode the identical CDR3. This chain uses TRBV19 with TRBJ1-3; unclear D gene. Trimming removed 6 bases at V and 1 base at J, with 10 bases between. The germline V gene encodes CDR1 LNHDA and CDR2 SQIVND (reference sequence). The CDR3 contains 14 residues. The CDR3 loop is CASRATFSGNTIYF. The DNA for the CDR3 is TGTGCCAGTAGGGCGACATTTTCTGGAAACACCATATATTTT. The entire variable domain, with the rest obtained from reference TRBV19 and TRBJ1-3, is as follows: DGGITQSPKYLFRKEGQNVTLSCEQNLNHDAMYWYRQDPGQGLRLIYYSQIVNDFQKGDIAEGYSVSREKKESFPLTVTSAQKNPTAFYLCASRATFSGNTIYFGEGSWLTVV.

The rearrangement joins TRBV3-1 (or the pseudogene TRBV3-2) to TRBJ1-2; the match to TRBD1 covers 7 bases. This CDR3 is built from 15 residues. In germline, CDR1 is LGHDT, CDR2 YNNKEL (reference sequence). The trim removed 0 bases at V and 4 bases at J, leaving 5 bases unmatched. For the CDR3, the DNA is TGTGCCAGCAGCCAAGAACCCGGGACAGTCTATGGCTACACCTTC. Translating it yields CASSQEPGTVYGYTF.

The chain uses TRBV12-3 or TRBV12-4 and TRBJ2-3; D gene ambiguous. V lost 4 bases, J lost 9 bases, and 14 bases lay in between. CDR3 length equals 13 residues. The CDR3 sequence: CASSSRGRGTQYF. CDR3 nucleotide sequence: TGTGCCAGCAGTTCCCGAGGCCGCGGCACGCAGTATTTT.

The CDR3 region has the DNA TGTGCCAGCTCACTACAGGGACAGGCGAGTGAAGCTTTCTTT. It yields the protein CASSLQGQASEAFF. The chain carries TRBV18 and TRBJ1-1, with 8 bases aligning to TRBD1. The germline V gene encodes CDR1 KGHSH and CDR2 LQKENI. The CDR3 contains 14 residues. V lost 4 bases to trimming and J lost 7 bases; unmatched junction nucleotides: 8.